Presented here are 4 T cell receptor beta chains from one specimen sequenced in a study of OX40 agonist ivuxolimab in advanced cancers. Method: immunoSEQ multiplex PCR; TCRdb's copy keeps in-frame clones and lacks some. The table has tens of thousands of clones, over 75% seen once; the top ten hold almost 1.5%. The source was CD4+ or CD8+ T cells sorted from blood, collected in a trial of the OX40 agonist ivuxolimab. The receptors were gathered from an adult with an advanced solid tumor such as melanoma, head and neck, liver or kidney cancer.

CDR3 sequence (DNA): TGTGCCAGCAGCTTGGGGACAGAGGCTGAAAAACTGTTTTTT. This sequence encodes CASSLGTEAEKLFF. This chain uses TRBV7-2 with TRBJ1-4; 7 nucleotides match TRBD1. The germline V gene encodes CDR1 SGHTA and CDR2 FQGNSA. The CDR3 loop spans 14 amino acids. V dropped 3 bases and J dropped 7; count of bases not matched to a gene: 5.

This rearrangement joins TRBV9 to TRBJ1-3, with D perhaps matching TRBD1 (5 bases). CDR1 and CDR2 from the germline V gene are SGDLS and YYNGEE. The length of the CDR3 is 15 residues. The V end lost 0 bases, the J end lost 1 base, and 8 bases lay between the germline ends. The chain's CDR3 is CASSVEGVSGNTIYF. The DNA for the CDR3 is TGTGCCAGCAGCGTAGAAGGGGTTTCTGGAAACACCATATATTTT.

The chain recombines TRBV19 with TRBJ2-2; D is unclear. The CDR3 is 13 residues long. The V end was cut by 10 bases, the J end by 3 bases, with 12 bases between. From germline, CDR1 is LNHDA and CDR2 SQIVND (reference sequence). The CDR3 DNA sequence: TGTGCCATGGGGAACGCTTACACCGGGGAGCTGTTTTTT. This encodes CAMGNAYTGELFF.

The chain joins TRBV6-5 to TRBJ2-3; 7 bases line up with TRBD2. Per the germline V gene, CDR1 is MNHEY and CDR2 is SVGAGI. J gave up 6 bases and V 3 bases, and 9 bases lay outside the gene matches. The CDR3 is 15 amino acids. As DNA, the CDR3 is TGTGCCAGCAGTTATGGGCGGGAGCCTCCGGATACGCAGTATTTT. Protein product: CASSYGREPPDTQYF.